Presented here are 20 T cell receptor beta chains from one specimen sequenced in a study of cytomegalovirus exposure and HLA in healthy donors. Researchers ran the PCR with 60 Vbeta and 13 Jbeta primers. Measured with immunoSEQ multiplex PCR; TCRdb has only the in-frame clones, and not every one. The sample holds about 160,000 clones; roughly 82% are singletons and the top ten take 9.5% to 12%. Material: PBMCs. These receptors originate from a man in his fifties in good health and CMV-seropositive.

The rearrangement joins TRBV6-5 to TRBJ2-5; TRBD2 matches at 10 bases. Trimming cost V 6 bases and J 1 base; bases outside gene matches: 5. Germline CDR1 and CDR2: MNHEY and SVGAGI. The CDR3 sequence is 15 residues long. The CDR3 DNA sequence: TGTGCCAGCAGGTCCAGCGGGGGGGCCCAAGAGACCCAGTACTTC. This gives the protein CASRSSGGAQETQYF.

The chain employs TRBV10-3 and TRBJ2-3; D not certain. This CDR3 contains 15 residues. V was shortened by 2 bases and J by 0 bases, with 9 bases between the two germline ends. The germline V gene encodes CDR1 ENHRY and CDR2 SYGVKD. CDR3 in DNA: TGTGCCATCAGTGAGCGAATGACTAGCACAGATACGCAGTATTTT. Its protein is CAISERMTSTDTQYF.

This clone was seen just once. The chain recombines TRBV19 with TRBJ2-1; possible D gene TRBD1, 6 bases. V dropped 7 bases and J dropped 7 bases, with 20 bases sitting between them. The germline CDR1 and CDR2 sequences are LNHDA and SQIVND (reference sequence). The CDR3 contains 15 residues. The CDR3 region has the DNA TGTGCCAGTACCCATTTGGGGGCGAAAGGGAATGAGCAGTTCTTC. Translation: CASTHLGAKGNEQFF.

This chain links TRBV7-3 with TRBJ2-7; 8 bases are shared with TRBD1. Germline assignment: CDR1 SGHTA and CDR2 FQGTGA. The length of the CDR3 is 15 residues. J lost 6 bases, V lost 5 bases, and 12 bases had no gene match. CDR3 nucleotides: TGTGCCAGCAGCAGCCTGACAGGGGTACGTTCCGAGCAGTACTTC. Encoded protein: CASSSLTGVRSEQYF.

The chain couples TRBV2 to TRBJ2-7; D is possibly TRBD1 (6 bases). The CDR3 runs to 13 residues. CDR1 and CDR2 (germline): SNHLY, FYNNEI. Trimming took 6 bases from V and 6 from J, leaving 15 bases between them. This CDR3 reads CASSVRGPSEQYF. CDR3 DNA: TGTGCCAGCAGCGTCAGGGGACCTTCCGAGCAGTACTTC.

This chain links TRBV10-3 with TRBJ2-7, with D perhaps matching TRBD1 (6 bases). CDR3 length equals 14 residues. The germline V gene encodes CDR1 ENHRY and CDR2 SYGVKD. V was clipped by 0 bases and J by 3 bases, with 9 bases between them. CDR3 DNA: TGTGCCATCAGTGAGTCCGGCAGGGGCTACGAGCAGTACTTC. It encodes CAISESGRGYEQYF.

DNA of the CDR3: TGTGCCCACGAGACGGGGAACACTGAAGCTTTCTTT. This sequence encodes CAHETGNTEAFF. The V and J genes are TRBV30 and TRBJ1-1; D call uncertain. CDR1 is GTSNPN and CDR2 is SVGIG in the germline V gene (reference sequence). V was pared by 8 bases and J by 1 base, with 11 bases between. This CDR3 is 12 amino acids long.

Details on this clone: Other DNA sequences in the same sample also yield this CDR3. The chain joins TRBV7-9 to TRBJ1-1, with D possibly being TRBD1 (6 bases). Germline V CDR1 and CDR2: SEHNR, FQNEAQ (reference sequence). Trimming shortened V by 6 bases and J by 2 bases, and 13 bases separated the two germline ends. The CDR3 is made up of 14 amino acids. The CDR3 sequence is CASRLGQGNTEAFF. The CDR3 DNA sequence: TGTGCCAGCAGACTGGGACAAGGTAACACTGAAGCTTTCTTT.

This chain links TRBV28 with TRBJ1-1; D is possibly TRBD1 (6 bases). The CDR3 spans 14 residues. The V gene's germline CDR1 is MDHEN and CDR2 SYDVKM. V was clipped by 7 bases and J by 2 bases, with 14 bases between them. The CDR3 loop is CASTPGGPNTEAFF. Written as DNA, the CDR3 is TGTGCCAGCACCCCGGGGGGCCCAAACACTGAAGCTTTCTTT.

The V call is TRBV10-3, the J call TRBJ2-7; perhaps TRBD2 as D (6 bases). CDR1 is ENHRY and CDR2 is SYGVKD in the germline V gene. There are 14 residues in the CDR3. Trimming left V 5 bases short and J 4 bases short, with 15 bases between. The CDR3 sequence is CAISRGSGEYEQYF. In DNA, the CDR3 is TGTGCCATCAGTCGGGGTTCGGGGGAATACGAGCAGTACTTC.

The V call is TRBV5-6, the J call TRBJ2-1; perhaps TRBD2 as D (6 bases). Germline V lookup: CDR1 SGHDT, CDR2 YYEEEE. V was shortened by 4 bases and J by 5 bases, with 13 bases between the two germline ends. The CDR3 loop spans 14 amino acids. In nucleotides, the CDR3 is TGTGCCAGCAGCAGTTTCGGGGGAGACAATGAGCAGTTCTTC. It codes for CASSSFGGDNEQFF.

This chain uses TRBV10-3 with TRBJ1-1; weak D call: TRBD1 (5 bases). Trimming took 5 bases from V and 0 from J, leaving 13 bases between them. The CDR3 contains 15 residues. CDR1 and CDR2 (germline): ENHRY, SYGVKD. The CDR3 loop reads CAISPRVDMNTEAFF. The CDR3, as DNA: TGTGCCATCAGTCCCCGGGTGGACATGAACACTGAAGCTTTCTTT.

The chain carries TRBV7-3 and TRBJ2-3; 11 bases are shared with TRBD2. Germline CDR1 reads SGHTA; CDR2 reads FQGTGA. The CDR3 totals 14 residues. V shed 5 bases and J 5 bases; nucleotides not matched to a gene: 3. Written as DNA, the CDR3 is TGTGCCAGCAGCCGCGGGACTAGCGGAGATACGCAGTATTTT. It translates to CASSRGTSGDTQYF.

The chain combines TRBV10-3 with TRBJ2-2; D possibly corresponds to TRBD2 (6 bases). This CDR3 contains 15 residues. Germline V gene sequence: CDR1 ENHRY, CDR2 SYGVKD. Trimming took 3 bases from V and 6 from J, leaving 14 bases between them. Here the CDR3 DNA reads TGTGCCATCAGTGATCGGGGGTCGGTCCCCGGGGAGCTGTTTTTT. Its translation: CAISDRGSVPGELFF.

This clone was counted between two and nine times. The chain has TRBV4-2 and TRBJ2-5; D is unclear. Germline loops: CDR1 LGHNA, CDR2 YNFKEQ. The CDR3 has 14 amino acids. The germline V and J ends were trimmed by 0 bases and 1 base, with 6 bases remaining between them. The CDR3 DNA reads TGTGCCAGCAGCCAAGATAATAGCCAAGAGACCCAGTACTTC. Amino acids: CASSQDNSQETQYF.

V gene TRBV5-1 combines with J gene TRBJ1-2, with 9 nucleotides matching TRBD1. Germline trimming cut 6 bases from V and 2 bases from J; bases unmatched to any gene: 5. CDR3 size: 14 residues. In germline, CDR1 is SGHRS, CDR2 YFSETQ. The CDR3 sequence: CASIPGQGNYGYTF. In DNA, the CDR3 is TGCGCCAGCATCCCAGGACAGGGGAACTATGGCTACACCTTC.

This clone showed up just once. The CDR3 coding sequence is TGTGCCAGCAGCGAAACAGGAGAGGAGAAAGCGGGTTTAAACACTGAAGCTTTCTTT. It is translated as CASSETGEEKAGLNTEAFF. The chain combines TRBV13 with TRBJ1-1; TRBD1 might be the D (5 bases). CDR1 and CDR2 (germline): PRHDT, FYEKMQ (reference sequence). CDR3 length equals 19 residues. With 5 bases removed from V and 2 bases from J, the gap between germline ends came to 27 bases.

The J gene is TRBJ1-1, the V gene TRBV30, with D maybe TRBD1 (5 bases). Deletions cut 5 bases from V and 5 bases from J, with 18 bases between. Per germline, CDR1 GTSNPN and CDR2 SVGIG (reference sequence). The CDR3 length is 14 residues. DNA of the CDR3: TGTGCCTGGGACGAGGCAGGGTTTGGGACTGAAGCTTTCTTT. Amino acid sequence: CAWDEAGFGTEAFF.

This clone was picked up one time. This chain connects TRBV6-5 to TRBJ2-7, with 9 bases lining up with TRBD2. Germline trimming cut 4 bases from V and 1 base from J; bases unmatched to any gene: 8. The CDR3 has 16 amino acids. CDR1 and CDR2 (germline): MNHEY, SVGAGI. The DNA for the CDR3 is TGTGCCAGCAGTTCCCTTAGCGGGAGAGGGTCCTACGAGCAGTACTTC. Its translation: CASSSLSGRGSYEQYF.

This clone was recorded a few times. The gene calls are TRBV7-9 and TRBJ2-7; D is ambiguous. The length of the CDR3 is 12 residues. Germline-derived CDR1 and CDR2 are SEHNR and FQNEAQ (reference sequence). V was shortened by 5 bases and J by 6 bases, with 11 bases between the two germline ends. The CDR3 DNA sequence: TGTGCCAGCAGCCCTACCTGGTCCGAGCAGTACTTC. Translation gives CASSPTWSEQYF.